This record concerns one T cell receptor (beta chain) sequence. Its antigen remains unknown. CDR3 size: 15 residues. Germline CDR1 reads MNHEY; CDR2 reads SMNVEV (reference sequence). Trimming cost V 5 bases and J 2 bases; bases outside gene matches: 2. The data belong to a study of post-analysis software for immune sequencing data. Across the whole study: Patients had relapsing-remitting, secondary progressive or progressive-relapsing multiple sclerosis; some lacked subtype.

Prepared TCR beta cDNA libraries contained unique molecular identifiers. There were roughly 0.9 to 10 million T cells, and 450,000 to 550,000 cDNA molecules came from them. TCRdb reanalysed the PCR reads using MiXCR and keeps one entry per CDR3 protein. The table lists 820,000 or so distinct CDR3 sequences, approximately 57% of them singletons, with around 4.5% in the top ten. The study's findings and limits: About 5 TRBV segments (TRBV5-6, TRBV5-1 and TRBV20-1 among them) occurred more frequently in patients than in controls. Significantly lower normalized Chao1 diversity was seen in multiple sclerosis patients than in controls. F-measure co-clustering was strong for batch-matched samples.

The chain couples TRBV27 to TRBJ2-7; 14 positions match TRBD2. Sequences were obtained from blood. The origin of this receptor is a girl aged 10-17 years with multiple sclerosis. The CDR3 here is CASSQTSGRAYEQYF. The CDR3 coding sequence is TGTGCCAGCAGTCAGACTAGCGGGAGGGCCTACGAGCAGTACTTC.